Here is one TCR beta chain with its context. This receptor's antigen is unknown. One base away there is no much larger clone; base qualities are not given. This entry is derived from a study of quantifying T cell responses using KT2 cells (dated by TCRdb to 2016 to 2017). Context from the whole study: RNA was DNase-treated and reverse transcribed with TCR alpha and beta constant-region primers, mostly using SuperScript III. The efficiency of the T4 ligation step under optimum conditions was estimated to be greater than 9.5%. To avoid over-amplification, PCR2 was carried out as a SYBR Green qPCR and halted once a predetermined fluorescence threshold was reached. What the study reported, not specific to this receptor: This TCR sequencing study did not compare the pipeline side by side with other TCR sequencing techniques. At very high KT2 spike-in numbers, detection of KT2 sequences reached saturation. The numbers of KT2 alpha and beta sequences increased linearly with the number of input KT2 cells across several orders of magnitude. KT2 sequences were still detected at the lowest spike-in tested, roughly one KT2 cell per 100,000 PBMC.

Known numbers of KT2, a T cell clone whose TCR had been sequenced previously, were spiked into unfractionated PBMC to test the sensitivity and accuracy of the pipeline. A range of KT2-to-PBMC ratios was produced by mixing KT2 cells with a fixed number of PBMC. The method behind the library was UMI-ligation and nested PCR. T4 RNA ligase 1 was used to ligate a single-stranded oligonucleotide containing the Illumina SP2 sequence and a UMI to the 3' end of the cDNA. PCR1 consisted of around 4 cycles (98 degrees C 15 s, 69 degrees C 30 s, 72 degrees C 40 s), and for the beta primer an equimolar mix of RC1.1 and RC1.2 was used to cover TRBC1 and TRBC2. Starting at PCR2, the TCR alpha and beta chains were handled separately, and sample indices and Illumina adaptors were added. Placed after an 8-base spacer, the UMI was made up of 12 random nucleotides arranged as two hexamers with a spacer between them. The libraries were sequenced on an Illumina MiSeq using v2 2x251 paired-end chemistry, usually with some 11 samples in each run. PhiX DNA at about 4.5-7% was added to each sequencing library to increase diversity. The original methods were these. Raw reads were converted to FASTQ with bcl2fastq and demultiplexed by dual indices using Demultiplexor. V and J genes were assigned by Decombinator through tag matching, with a single base-pair mismatch being allowed. UMIs were used by Collapsinator to correct both sequencing errors and frequency errors caused by PCR heterogeneity. CDR3Translator converted Decombinator identifiers to nucleotide sequence, translated to amino acids, and extracted CDR3 using C- and N-terminal motifs. Each distinct KT2 TCR was counted as one cluster of KT2 sequences that shared a single unique molecular identifier. TCRdb took the public reads, trimmed them with fastp at Q25, ran MiXCR for clone calling and kept in-frame beta chains. Here each entry gathers all rows of one CDR3 protein and keeps the most common genes and DNA. TCRdb's processing, not the authors', yielded these V and J calls. The sample table lists 25,000 to 35,000 distinct CDR3 sequences, less than 7.5% of them with a count of one. The ten largest clones represent around 14% of the sample.

Sequencing was carried out using PBMCs spiked with cells of the T cell clone KT2. This sequence was found in a human donor.

The CDR3 is CASSPQKDSEQYF. The nucleotide sequence is given as TGTGCCAGCAGTCCCCAAAAGGACAGTGAGCAGTACTTC. The rearranged segments are TRBV7-7 and TRBJ2-7; TRBD1 might be the D gene, on 6 matching bases. From the cysteine up to the phenylalanine, the CDR3 has a length of 13 residues. Left in the record is the CDR3 DNA by itself, 39 bases read in frame from the first base. CDR1 and CDR2 are read off the germline V gene (reference sequence) as SSHAT and FNYEAQ. Deletion took 6 bases off V and 7 bases off J, with a span of 16 bases between the germline ends.